The text below deals with one TCR beta chain. Its antigen is undetermined. The source of the sample is a study of shared clonotypes between healthy human individuals. Overall study results and limits: Rarefaction gave evidence that sorted-subset sequencing remained incomplete despite large depth.

As originally analysed: Filtering differed because ImmunoSEQ produced junction-only sequences that carried no quality scores. TCRdb's table, derived via immunoSEQ multiplex PCR, lists solely in-frame clones and lacks some. From that table come the V and J calls and clone size; the DNA was used to work out D and trimming. The sample has hundreds of thousands of clones; just over 95% are singletons. The CDR3 is 12 amino acids. V was pared by 3 bases and J by 9 bases, with 10 bases between. Germline CDR1 is SGDLS and CDR2 is YYNGEE. CD45RO-negative, CCR7-selected cells formed the naive CD8 fraction, which excluded terminally differentiated effector memory CD45RA+ cells.

The TCR sequence derives from a man aged 25 to 40 in good health. The gene calls are TRBV9 and TRBJ2-1; the D is unclear. Sequenced input: naive CD8+ T cells sorted from blood. CDR3 bases: TGTGCCAGCAGCGCCGGTATGGGTGAGCAGTTCTTC. Protein: CASSAGMGEQFF.